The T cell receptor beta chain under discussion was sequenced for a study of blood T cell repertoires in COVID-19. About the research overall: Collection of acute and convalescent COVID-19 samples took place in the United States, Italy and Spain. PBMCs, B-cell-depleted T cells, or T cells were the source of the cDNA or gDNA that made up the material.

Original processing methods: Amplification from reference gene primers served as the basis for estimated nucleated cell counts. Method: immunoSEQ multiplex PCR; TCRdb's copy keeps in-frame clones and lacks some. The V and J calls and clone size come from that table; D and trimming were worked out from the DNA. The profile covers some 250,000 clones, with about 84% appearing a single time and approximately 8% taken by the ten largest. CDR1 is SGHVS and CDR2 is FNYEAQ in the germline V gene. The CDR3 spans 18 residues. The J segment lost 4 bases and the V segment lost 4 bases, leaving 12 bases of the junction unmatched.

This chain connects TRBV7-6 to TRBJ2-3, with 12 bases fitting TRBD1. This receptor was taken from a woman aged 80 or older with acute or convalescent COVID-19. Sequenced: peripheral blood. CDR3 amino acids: CASSSSGQGAGWADTQYF. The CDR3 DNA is TGTGCCAGCAGCTCGTCGGGACAGGGGGCGGGTTGGGCAGATACGCAGTATTTT.